This T cell receptor beta chain stems from a study of cytomegalovirus exposure and HLA in healthy donors. There were likely unrecorded immune exposures, though donors were nominally healthy when sampled. V lost 7 bases to trimming and J lost 6 bases, with 13 bases between them. The germline gives CDR1 SNHLY, CDR2 FYNNEI. This CDR3 region has 13 residues. Comment on this clone: Its specificity is not known.

Study-level findings and limits: In an earlier analysis, productive rearrangement rates for most beta V segments clustered near 87% or 30%. In vitro confirmation showed a few CMV-associated chains to be CMV antigen specific. There were under 200 TCR beta chains listed as cytomegalovirus-associated.

The PCR ran on 60 Vbeta and 13 Jbeta primers. Libraries were prepared by immunoSEQ multiplex PCR; TCRdb keeps only in-frame clonotypes and omits some of them. There are 100,000 to 120,000 clones in the sample; around 77% occur only once, and approximately 5% lies in the top ten. The genes are TRBV2 and TRBJ2-1, with D possibly being TRBD2 (5 bases). This TCR came from a woman aged 25 to 45 in good health and CMV-seropositive. Sequenced sample: PBMCs. CDR3 DNA sequence: TGTGCCAGCAAAGAGGGTCCCCTCAATGAGCAGTTCTTC. Protein: CASKEGPLNEQFF.